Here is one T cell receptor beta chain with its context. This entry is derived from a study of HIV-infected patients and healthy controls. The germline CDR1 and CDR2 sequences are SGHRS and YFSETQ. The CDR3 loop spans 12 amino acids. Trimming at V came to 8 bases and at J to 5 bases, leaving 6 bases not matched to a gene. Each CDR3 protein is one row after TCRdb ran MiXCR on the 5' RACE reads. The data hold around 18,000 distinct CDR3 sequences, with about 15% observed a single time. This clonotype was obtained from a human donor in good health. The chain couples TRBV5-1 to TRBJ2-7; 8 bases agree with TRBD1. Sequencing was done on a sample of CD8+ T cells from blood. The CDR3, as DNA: TGCGCCAGTTCCGACAGGGGTAACGAGCAGTACTTC. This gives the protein CASSDRGNEQYF.